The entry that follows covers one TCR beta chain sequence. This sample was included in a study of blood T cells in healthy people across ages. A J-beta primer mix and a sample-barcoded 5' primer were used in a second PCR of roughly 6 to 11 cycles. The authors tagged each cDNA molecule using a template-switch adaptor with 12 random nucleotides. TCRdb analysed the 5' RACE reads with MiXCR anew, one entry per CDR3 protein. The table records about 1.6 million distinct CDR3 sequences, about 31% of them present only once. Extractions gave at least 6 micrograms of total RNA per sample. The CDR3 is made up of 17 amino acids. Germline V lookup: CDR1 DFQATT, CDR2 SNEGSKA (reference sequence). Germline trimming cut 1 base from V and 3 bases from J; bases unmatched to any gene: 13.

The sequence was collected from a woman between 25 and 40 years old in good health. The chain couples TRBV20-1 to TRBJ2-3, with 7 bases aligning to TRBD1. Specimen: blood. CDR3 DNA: TGCAGTGCTAGAGCCTGGAGACAGGGCCCGGGGACAGATACGCAGTATTTT. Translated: CSARAWRQGPGTDTQYF.